This T cell receptor (beta chain) was sequenced in a study of blood T cell repertoires in COVID-19. About the research overall: Sources were T cells, B-cell-depleted T cells, or PBMCs; the material itself was cDNA or gDNA.

Original handling: Amplifying reference gene primers gave estimates of nucleated cell counts. Profiled with immunoSEQ multiplex PCR; TCRdb holds only in-frame clones, not every one. Clonal size and the V and J genes are those of that table, whereas D and trimming came from the DNA. The sample yields about 100,000 clones, 65% to 85% seen once. The table lists this clone with many counts. This CDR3 is built from 17 residues. CDR1 is SGHKS and CDR2 is YYEKEE in the germline V gene (reference sequence). Germline trimming cut 0 bases from V and 1 base from J; bases unmatched to any gene: 1. Sequenced input: peripheral blood. The V and J genes are TRBV5-5 and TRBJ2-2; TRBD2 aligns across 12 bases. The TCR was taken from a man aged 55 to 69 with acute or convalescent COVID-19. The CDR3 DNA is TGTGCCAGCAGCTTGGTGGGACTAGCGGGGAACACCGGGGAGCTGTTTTTT. This gives the protein CASSLVGLAGNTGELFF.